This T cell receptor beta chain comes out of a study of blood T cell repertoires in COVID-19. Study context: Sites across the United States, Italy and Spain contributed samples from acute and convalescent COVID-19. Sources were T cells, B-cell-depleted T cells, or PBMCs; the material itself was cDNA or gDNA.

V shed 4 bases, J shed 9 bases, and the junction held 13 bases outside the gene matches. Germline loops: CDR1 LNHDA, CDR2 SQIVND (reference sequence). The CDR3 spans 15 residues. As processed by the authors: For nucleated cells, counts were estimated from reference gene primer amplification. Generated by immunoSEQ multiplex PCR, the TCRdb table keeps only in-frame clones and is missing some. The D gene and trimming were derived from the DNA, and the V and J assignments and clone size from that table. Of under 95,000 clones in the sample, 79% were seen once. J is TRBJ1-1 and V is TRBV19, with TRBD1 matching 8 bases. This clonotype was obtained from a man aged 55-75 years with active or convalescent COVID-19. Sequencing used peripheral blood. The CDR3 loop reads CASSRVDRDQLKAFF. The CDR3 nucleotides are TGTGCCAGTAGTAGAGTGGACAGGGATCAGCTTAAAGCTTTCTTT. The whole variable domain, filled in from reference TRBV19 and TRBJ1-1, reads DGGITQSPKYLFRKEGQNVTLSCEQNLNHDAMYWYRQDPGQGLRLIYYSQIVNDFQKGDIAEGYSVSREKKESFPLTVTSAQKNPTAFYLCASSRVDRDQLKAFFGQGTRLTVV.